This entry features one T cell receptor beta chain sequence. The data were taken from a study of shared clonotypes between healthy human individuals. This CDR3 comprises 16 residues. V dropped 5 bases and J dropped 8 bases, with 22 bases sitting between them. The germline V gene encodes CDR1 SNHLY and CDR2 FYNNEI. TCRdb's table, derived via immunoSEQ multiplex PCR, lists solely in-frame clones and lacks some. This sample has about 1.5 million clones; around 97% occur once, and the top ten carry 1.2%. Specimen: naive CD4+ T cells sorted from blood. Subset here: CD45RA+ positively selected. The clonotype was recovered from a man aged 30 to 39 in good health. J is TRBJ2-1 and V is TRBV2, with D possibly matching TRBD1 (6 bases). The CDR3 bases are TGTGCCAGCAGTCTGCTTGGGACGCCAAAGGGGGATGAGCAGTTCTTC. It translates to CASSLLGTPKGDEQFF.